Below are 22 T cell receptor beta chains sequenced from a single sample in a study of cytomegalovirus exposure and HLA in healthy donors. Use of 60 Vbeta and 13 Jbeta primers characterized the PCR. Some clones are missing from TCRdb's copy, which holds only in-frame ones; the method was immunoSEQ multiplex PCR. The sample contains approximately 150,000 clones, 65% to 80% of which appear only once. The source material was PBMCs. The receptor set was obtained from a man between 18 and 35 years old in good health and CMV-seropositive.

This clone was seen once. This rearrangement joins TRBV19 to TRBJ2-4, with TRBD2 matching over 10 bases. Germline trimming cut 2 bases from V and 0 bases from J; bases unmatched to any gene: 7. Germline V gene data show CDR1 as LNHDA and CDR2 as SQIVND (reference sequence). The CDR3 totals 18 residues. The CDR3 loop reads CASSIWGSGGLAKNIQYF. DNA of the CDR3: TGTGCCAGTAGTATATGGGGTAGCGGGGGGTTAGCCAAAAACATTCAGTACTTC.

The CDR3 coding sequence is TGTGCCAGCAGTTTTAATATAGGGGGCAACGGTCAGCCCCAGCATTTT. This translates into CASSFNIGGNGQPQHF. The chain joins TRBV28 to TRBJ1-5, with TRBD1 matching over 7 bases. J lost 6 bases, V lost 3 bases, and 11 bases had no gene match. Germline CDR1 reads MDHEN; CDR2 reads SYDVKM. This CDR3 is 16 amino acids long.

This clone appeared a few times. The genes are TRBV28 and TRBJ1-1; no clear D. Between the trimmed V and J ends, which lost 3 bases and 5 bases, there was a span of 13 bases. The CDR3 is 14 amino acids. Germline CDR1 MDHEN, CDR2 SYDVKM. The CDR3 protein is CASSFPDGRTEAFF. In DNA, the CDR3 is TGTGCCAGCAGTTTCCCCGATGGCAGGACTGAAGCTTTCTTT.

The chain couples TRBV11-2 to TRBJ1-2; 8 bases are shared with TRBD1. This CDR3 is 15 amino acids long. Trimming at V came to 2 bases and at J to 5 bases, leaving 7 bases not matched to a gene. Germline CDR1 is SGHAT and CDR2 is FQNNGV. This CDR3 is CASSLSLQGGYGYTF. CDR3 sequence (DNA): TGTGCCAGCAGCTTATCTCTACAGGGGGGATATGGCTACACCTTC.

A few counts support this clone. This chain uses TRBV5-5 with TRBJ1-1; D unclear. Trimming pared 0 bases from V and 7 bases from J, leaving 13 bases between. There are 14 residues in the CDR3. Germline assignment: CDR1 SGHKS and CDR2 YYEKEE (reference sequence). Here the CDR3 reads CASSLATGEFEAFF. The CDR3 DNA is TGTGCCAGCAGCTTGGCCACCGGGGAGTTTGAAGCTTTCTTT.

The chain carries TRBV5-6 and TRBJ1-1; D is possibly TRBD1 (6 bases). V was clipped by 4 bases and J by 11 bases, with 21 bases between them. Germline CDR1 and CDR2: SGHDT and YYEEEE. The CDR3 runs to 14 residues. This CDR3 reads CASSPLNRVHWAFF. The CDR3 region has the DNA TGTGCCAGCAGCCCCCTGAACAGGGTCCATTGGGCTTTCTTT.

This clone was seen a handful of times. This sequence joins TRBV7-2 and TRBJ2-1, with TRBD2 identical over 10 bases. This CDR3 is 17 amino acids long. Germline V CDR1 and CDR2: SGHTA, FQGNSA. The V and J ends lost 0 bases and 7 bases, in that order; junction bases with no gene match: 9. The CDR3 coding sequence is TGTGCCAGCAGCTTAGCGTGGCTGAGCGGGAGGGGGAATGAGCAGTTCTTC. The encoded protein is CASSLAWLSGRGNEQFF.

This sequence joins TRBV27 and TRBJ2-3; 8 nucleotides agree with TRBD2. The CDR3 length is 15 residues. V lost 2 bases, J lost 3 bases, and 4 bases stayed unmatched. Germline V gives CDR1 MNHEY, CDR2 SMNVEV (reference sequence). The CDR3 sequence: CASSLAGGRTDTQYF. CDR3 DNA: TGTGCCAGCAGTTTAGCGGGAGGTCGGACAGATACGCAGTATTTT.

This clone was seen a few times. The J gene is TRBJ1-2, the V gene TRBV5-5; D is unresolved. Trimming removed 3 bases from V and 7 bases from J, with 7 bases in between. The CDR3 is made up of 11 amino acids. Per the germline V gene, CDR1 is SGHKS and CDR2 is YYEKEE (reference sequence). The CDR3 region is CASSYSAGYTF. The CDR3 bases are TGTGCCAGCAGCTACTCCGCTGGCTACACCTTC.

This sequence joins TRBV6-1 and TRBJ2-3; 8 nucleotides agree with TRBD2. This CDR3 has 16 amino acids. Per germline, CDR1 MNHNS and CDR2 SASEGT. V gave up 0 bases and J gave up 5 bases; unmatched junction bases: 7. The CDR3 DNA reads as TGTGCCAGCAGTGAAGCGGTTAGCGGGATTGGAGATACGCAGTATTTT. This encodes CASSEAVSGIGDTQYF.

The gene calls are TRBV30 and TRBJ1-1; 8 bases fit TRBD1. Germline lookup yields CDR1 GTSNPN and CDR2 SVGIG (reference sequence). The CDR3 is made up of 18 amino acids. V shed 0 bases, J shed 1 base, and the junction held 13 bases outside the gene matches. Here the CDR3 DNA reads TGTGCCTGGAGTGTACCCCTATACTACGGGACAGGGAACACTGAAGCTTTCTTT. Protein product: CAWSVPLYYGTGNTEAFF. The entire variable domain, with the rest obtained from reference TRBV30 and TRBJ1-1, is as follows: SQTIHQWPATLVQPVGSPLSLECTVEGTSNPNLYWYRQAAGRGLQLLFYSVGIGQISSEVPQNLSASRPQDRQFILSSKKLLLSDSGFYLCAWSVPLYYGTGNTEAFFGQGTRLTVV.

The DNA for the CDR3 is TGTGCCAGCAGCTCGCGGGGGAGGAATGAGCAGTTCTTC. It yields the protein CASSSRGRNEQFF. This chain links TRBV7-9 with TRBJ2-1, with TRBD2 matching 7 bases. V was pared by 4 bases and J by 7 bases, with 4 bases of the junction left unmatched. This CDR3 has 13 amino acids. Germline values: CDR1 SEHNR, CDR2 FQNEAQ (reference sequence).

The chain is built from TRBV5-1 and TRBJ2-3, with TRBD2 identical over 11 bases. The CDR3 runs 19 residues. V lost 4 bases, J lost 1 base, and 14 bases stayed unmatched. The germline V gene encodes CDR1 SGHRS and CDR2 YFSETQ. The CDR3 spells CASSPKNFLLAGGTDTQYF. Here the CDR3 DNA reads TGCGCCAGCAGCCCGAAGAACTTTCTACTAGCGGGAGGCACAGATACGCAGTATTTT.

This chain connects TRBV27 to TRBJ2-1, with TRBD2 identical over 10 bases. The CDR3 has 16 amino acids. The junction had 6 bases not matched to a gene; V was cut back by 6 bases and J by 1 base. CDR1 is MNHEY and CDR2 is SMNVEV in the germline V gene (reference sequence). CDR3 sequence: CASSVSGRRSYNEQFF. The CDR3 DNA reads as TGTGCCAGCAGCGTTAGCGGGAGGAGGTCCTACAATGAGCAGTTCTTC.

This chain uses TRBV18 with TRBJ1-5; TRBD1 might be the D (5 bases). The germline V gene has CDR1 KGHSH and CDR2 LQKENI. This CDR3 has 16 amino acids. Trimming removed 3 bases from V and 2 bases from J, with 14 bases in between. CDR3 in DNA: TGTGCCAGCTCACCCGAAGCGGGGGGGGGCAATCAGCCCCAGCATTTT. Amino acids: CASSPEAGGGNQPQHF. The variable domain in full, completed from reference TRBV18 and TRBJ1-5, reads NAGVMQNPRHLVRRRGQEARLRCSPMKGHSHVYWYRQLPEEGLKFMVYLQKENIIDESGMPKERFSAEFPKEGPSILRIQQVVRGDSAAYFCASSPEAGGGNQPQHFGDGTRLSIL.

The rearrangement links TRBV28 to TRBJ1-3, with D tentatively TRBD1 (5 bases). There are 14 residues in the CDR3. V was cut by 7 bases and J by 2 bases, with 12 bases left in between. CDR1 MDHEN and CDR2 SYDVKM come from the germline V gene. The CDR3 nucleotides are TGTGCCAGCATCTCGGGGGAACCTGGAAACACCATATATTTT. Translating gives CASISGEPGNTIYF. The full variable domain, completed using reference TRBV28 and TRBJ1-3, is DVKVTQSSRYLVKRTGEKVFLECVQDMDHENMFWYRQDPGLGLRLIYFSYDVKMKEKGDIPEGYSVSREKKERFSLILESASTNQTSMYLCASISGEPGNTIYFGEGSWLTVV.

J is TRBJ1-4 and V is TRBV7-6, with 7 bases lining up with TRBD1. Germline assignment: CDR1 SGHVS and CDR2 FNYEAQ. The trim removed 5 bases at V and 5 bases at J, leaving 5 bases unmatched. The CDR3 has 14 residues. Here the CDR3 reads CASSPWDRNEKLFF. Here the CDR3 DNA reads TGTGCCAGCAGCCCGTGGGACAGAAATGAAAAACTGTTTTTT. Full variable domain (remainder filled in from reference TRBV7-6 and TRBJ1-4): GAGVSQSPRYKVTKRGQDVALRCDPISGHVSLYWYRQALGQGPEFLTYFNYEAQQDKSGLPNDRFSAERPEGSISTLTIQRTEQRDSAMYRCASSPWDRNEKLFFGSGTQLSVL.

The gene calls are TRBV2 and TRBJ1-2; 7 nucleotides align to TRBD1. The trim removed 6 bases at V and 5 bases at J, leaving 9 bases unmatched. The CDR3 totals 14 residues. Looked up from germline, CDR1 is SNHLY and CDR2 is FYNNEI. The CDR3 region is CASRERGRGYGYTF. The CDR3 bases are TGTGCCAGCAGGGAGAGGGGGCGAGGGTATGGCTACACCTTC.

The CDR3 nucleotides read TGTGCCAGCAGCTTAGGACAGGGGGGTATCTACGAGCAGTACGTC. Its translation: CASSLGQGGIYEQYV. V is TRBV7-6 and J is TRBJ2-7; 9 bases align to TRBD1. Germline V gives CDR1 SGHVS, CDR2 FNYEAQ. The CDR3 totals 15 residues. V lost 1 base to trimming and J lost 3 bases; unmatched junction nucleotides: 4.

The chain couples TRBV6-1 to TRBJ1-4, with 8 bases that match TRBD1. J was trimmed by 5 bases and V by 0 bases; bases with no gene match: 2. The CDR3 totals 15 residues. Germline CDR1 is MNHNS and CDR2 is SASEGT. Here the CDR3 DNA reads TGTGCCAGCAGTGAAGCTTGGACAGGGAATGAAAAACTGTTTTTT. Translating gives CASSEAWTGNEKLFF.

The genes are TRBV7-9 and TRBJ1-1; 10 bases fit TRBD1. This CDR3 comprises 17 residues. After removal of 3 bases from V and 0 bases from J, the junction contained 7 bases not matched to a gene. Germline assignment: CDR1 SEHNR and CDR2 FQNEAQ (reference sequence). CDR3 residues: CASSFPGTGDLNTEAFF. In DNA, the CDR3 is TGTGCCAGCAGCTTCCCCGGGACAGGGGATTTGAACACTGAAGCTTTCTTT.

The rearrangement joins TRBV6-5 to TRBJ2-1, with D unclear. V lost 6 bases, J lost 4 bases, and 10 bases lay in between. The CDR3 spans 13 residues. Germline loops: CDR1 MNHEY, CDR2 SVGAGI. CDR3: CASRAKTYNEQFF. CDR3 DNA: TGTGCCAGCAGGGCAAAGACTTACAATGAGCAGTTCTTC.